This T cell receptor (beta chain) was found in a study of technical replicates of blood from several donors. Method: immunoSEQ multiplex PCR; TCRdb's copy keeps in-frame clones and lacks some. The profile shows approximately 74,000 clones, about 98% of them singletons. This clonotype was sampled from a human donor in good health. Sequencing was performed on T cells isolated from PBMCs.

CDR3 in DNA: TGTGCCAGCAGGGGAGGGCCCTCTTACAATGAGCAGTTCTTC. This translates into CASRGGPSYNEQFF. The chain uses TRBV28 and TRBJ2-1; 7 bases line up with TRBD2. CDR1 MDHEN and CDR2 SYDVKM come from the germline V gene. The length of the CDR3 is 14 residues. The junction had 6 bases not matched to a gene; V was cut back by 6 bases and J by 4 bases.